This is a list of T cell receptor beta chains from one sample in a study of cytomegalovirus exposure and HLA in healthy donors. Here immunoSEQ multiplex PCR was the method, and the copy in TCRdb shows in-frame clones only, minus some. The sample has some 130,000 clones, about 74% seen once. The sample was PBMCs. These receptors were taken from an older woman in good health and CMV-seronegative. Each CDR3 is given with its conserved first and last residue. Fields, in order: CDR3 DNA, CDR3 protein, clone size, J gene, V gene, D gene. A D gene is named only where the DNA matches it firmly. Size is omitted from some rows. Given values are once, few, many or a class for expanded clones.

cdr3_nt: TGTGCCAGCACAACAGGGAAGGGGAATCAGCCCCAGCATTTT
cdr3_aa: CASTTGKGNQPQHF
clone_size: NA
j_call: TRBJ1-5
v_call: TRBV5-6
d_call: NA

cdr3_nt: TGTGCCAGCTCACCGGCGGGTTATAGCAATCAGCCCCAGCATTTT
cdr3_aa: CASSPAGYSNQPQHF
clone_size: NA
j_call: TRBJ1-5
v_call: TRBV18
d_call: NA

cdr3_nt: TGCGCCAGCAGCTTGCTGAATAGCGGTTCGGAGCAGTACTTC
cdr3_aa: CASSLLNSGSEQYF
clone_size: NA
j_call: TRBJ2-7
v_call: TRBV5-1
d_call: NA

cdr3_nt: TGCGCCAGCAGCTTGTTCGGGGGAGACAATGAGCAGTTCTTC
cdr3_aa: CASSLFGGDNEQFF
clone_size: NA
j_call: TRBJ2-1
v_call: TRBV5-1
d_call: NA

cdr3_nt: TGTGCCAGCAGTTTAGGGGGCAGGTCCTATGGCTACACCTTC
cdr3_aa: CASSLGGRSYGYTF
clone_size: NA
j_call: TRBJ1-2
v_call: TRBV27
d_call: NA

cdr3_nt: TGTGCCAGCAGCCGCGACAGGGGTTATGGCTACACCTTC
cdr3_aa: CASSRDRGYGYTF
clone_size: NA
j_call: TRBJ1-2
v_call: TRBV5-4
d_call: TRBD1

cdr3_nt: TGTGCCAGCAGTTTTACGGGGGGGCCGAGCTCTGGGGCCAACGTCCTGACTTTC
cdr3_aa: CASSFTGGPSSGANVLTF
clone_size: NA
j_call: TRBJ2-6
v_call: TRBV28
d_call: TRBD2

cdr3_nt: TGTGCCAGCACCCGGTGGGGGAGGTACGAGCAGTACTTC
cdr3_aa: CASTRWGRYEQYF
clone_size: NA
j_call: TRBJ2-7
v_call: TRBV11-2
d_call: NA

cdr3_nt: TGTGCCAGCAGCTTGAGGGGGCGGGGCAACCCCTACAATGAGCAGTTCTTC
cdr3_aa: CASSLRGRGNPYNEQFF
clone_size: NA
j_call: TRBJ2-1
v_call: TRBV5-6
d_call: NA

cdr3_nt: TGTGCCAGCAGCGCAGACAGATTGCAGCCCCAGCATTTT
cdr3_aa: CASSADRLQPQHF
clone_size: NA
j_call: TRBJ1-5
v_call: TRBV11-1
d_call: NA

cdr3_nt: TGTGCCAGCAGTTACAAACAGGGGGGACCCTACGAGCAGTACTTC
cdr3_aa: CASSYKQGGPYEQYF
clone_size: NA
j_call: TRBJ2-7
v_call: TRBV6-5
d_call: TRBD1

cdr3_nt: TGTGCCAGCTCACCACCGCCGACAGGGGAAGAGACCCAGTACTTC
cdr3_aa: CASSPPPTGEETQYF
clone_size: NA
j_call: TRBJ2-5
v_call: TRBV18
d_call: TRBD1

cdr3_nt: TGTGCCAGCAGCTTAGATCGTGCCGGGGAGCTGTTTTTT
cdr3_aa: CASSLDRAGELFF
clone_size: NA
j_call: TRBJ2-2
v_call: TRBV11-2
d_call: NA

cdr3_nt: TGTGCCAGCAGTTCACTAACAAGCGGCTACACCTTC
cdr3_aa: CASSSLTSGYTF
clone_size: NA
j_call: TRBJ1-2
v_call: TRBV28
d_call: NA

cdr3_nt: TGTGCCAGCAGGAGGGGAGGGGGTGGCGACGAGCAGTACTTC
cdr3_aa: CASRRGGGGDEQYF
clone_size: NA
j_call: TRBJ2-7
v_call: TRBV6-1
d_call: NA

cdr3_nt: TGTGCCAGCAGAACGCGGGGGGGCCGTTTCGGCGAGCAGTACTTC
cdr3_aa: CASRTRGGRFGEQYF
clone_size: NA
j_call: TRBJ2-7
v_call: TRBV6-6
d_call: TRBD2

cdr3_nt: TGCGCCAGCAGCATGGGACTAGCGGGAGGTTACGAGCAGTACTTC
cdr3_aa: CASSMGLAGGYEQYF
clone_size: few
j_call: TRBJ2-7
v_call: TRBV5-1
d_call: TRBD2

cdr3_nt: TGTGCCAGCAGCCGGGACAGGGGGTATCTCGAGCAGTACTTC
cdr3_aa: CASSRDRGYLEQYF
clone_size: NA
j_call: TRBJ2-7
v_call: TRBV7-9
d_call: TRBD1

cdr3_nt: TGTGCCAGCAGCTTAGCAGGTTCAGGGGTCACCGGGGAGCTGTTTTTT
cdr3_aa: CASSLAGSGVTGELFF
clone_size: NA
j_call: TRBJ2-2
v_call: TRBV7-6
d_call: NA

cdr3_nt: TGTGCCAGCAGCCACTTGTCTACCTATGGCTACACCTTC
cdr3_aa: CASSHLSTYGYTF
clone_size: NA
j_call: TRBJ1-2
v_call: TRBV11-2
d_call: NA

cdr3_nt: TGTGCCAGCAGTCAGCAAACAGGGGGTGGCCAGACCCAGTACTTC
cdr3_aa: CASSQQTGGGQTQYF
clone_size: once
j_call: TRBJ2-5
v_call: TRBV28
d_call: TRBD1

cdr3_nt: TGTGCCAGTGGAGGGCCCGGGACAGATACGCAGTATTTT
cdr3_aa: CASGGPGTDTQYF
clone_size: NA
j_call: TRBJ2-3
v_call: TRBV19
d_call: NA

cdr3_nt: TGCGCCAGCGGCGCAACTAGCACGAACACCGGGGAGCTGTTTTTT
cdr3_aa: CASGATSTNTGELFF
clone_size: NA
j_call: TRBJ2-2
v_call: TRBV5-1
d_call: NA

cdr3_nt: TGCGCCAGCAGCTTGGACGTAGGGGGGGCCGGAGAGACCCAGTACTTC
cdr3_aa: CASSLDVGGAGETQYF
clone_size: NA
j_call: TRBJ2-5
v_call: TRBV5-1
d_call: NA

cdr3_nt: TGTGCCAGCTCACCCGGAGCGGGCAGCTCCTACAATGAGCAGTTCTTC
cdr3_aa: CASSPGAGSSYNEQFF
clone_size: NA
j_call: TRBJ2-1
v_call: TRBV18
d_call: NA

cdr3_nt: TGCGCCAGCAGTCAATCTCTGTGGCAGAGGGACTACGAGCAGTACTTC
cdr3_aa: CASSQSLWQRDYEQYF
clone_size: NA
j_call: TRBJ2-7
v_call: TRBV23-1
d_call: NA

cdr3_nt: TGTGCCAGCAGCTCACCCGGGGGACTAGCCGCGGCCTACGAGCAGTACTTC
cdr3_aa: CASSSPGGLAAAYEQYF
clone_size: NA
j_call: TRBJ2-7
v_call: TRBV28
d_call: TRBD2

cdr3_nt: TGTGCCAGCAGATGGACATTTGCCTACGAGCAGTACTTC
cdr3_aa: CASRWTFAYEQYF
clone_size: NA
j_call: TRBJ2-7
v_call: TRBV7-2
d_call: NA

cdr3_nt: TGTGCCACCCAAGGAGCCCCGTATAATTCACCCCTCCACTTT
cdr3_aa: CATQGAPYNSPLHF
clone_size: once
j_call: TRBJ1-6
v_call: TRBV28
d_call: NA

cdr3_nt: TGTGCCAGCATCTTAACAGGCGCCACCGGGGAGCTGTTTTTT
cdr3_aa: CASILTGATGELFF
clone_size: NA
j_call: TRBJ2-2
v_call: TRBV2
d_call: NA

cdr3_nt: TGTGCCAGCAGCCCCGGCGGGGGACTAGCGGAGGGAGATACGCAGTATTTT
cdr3_aa: CASSPGGGLAEGDTQYF
clone_size: few
j_call: TRBJ2-3
v_call: TRBV7-8
d_call: TRBD2

cdr3_nt: TGTGCCTGGAGTGCCGACAGATACGAGCAGTACTTC
cdr3_aa: CAWSADRYEQYF
clone_size: NA
j_call: TRBJ2-7
v_call: TRBV30
d_call: NA

cdr3_nt: TGCGCCAGCAGCTTGGAGGGACAGGGGAATCAGCCCCAGCATTTT
cdr3_aa: CASSLEGQGNQPQHF
clone_size: NA
j_call: TRBJ1-5
v_call: TRBV5-1
d_call: TRBD1

cdr3_nt: TGTGCCAGCAGTCGAGACCCAGGAGATACGCAGTATTTT
cdr3_aa: CASSRDPGDTQYF
clone_size: NA
j_call: TRBJ2-3
v_call: TRBV6-1
d_call: NA

cdr3_nt: TGTGCCAGCTCGACAAGCCGGGAGACCCAGTACTTC
cdr3_aa: CASSTSRETQYF
clone_size: NA
j_call: TRBJ2-5
v_call: TRBV18
d_call: NA

cdr3_nt: TGCGCCAGCAGTATCTCTCGGGAGCAGTTCTTC
cdr3_aa: CASSISREQFF
clone_size: NA
j_call: TRBJ2-1
v_call: TRBV5-1
d_call: NA

cdr3_nt: TGTGCCAGCAGCCCATACCGGGGTTACCTCTTCAATGAAAAACTGTTTTTT
cdr3_aa: CASSPYRGYLFNEKLFF
clone_size: NA
j_call: TRBJ1-4
v_call: TRBV9
d_call: NA

cdr3_nt: TGCAGCGTCAGGTTCGGGGGGGCGCGTGGCTACACCTTC
cdr3_aa: CSVRFGGARGYTF
clone_size: NA
j_call: TRBJ1-2
v_call: TRBV29-1
d_call: NA

cdr3_nt: TGTGCCAGCTCACTGAACAGGGATATGAATGAGCAGTTCTTC
cdr3_aa: CASSLNRDMNEQFF
clone_size: once
j_call: TRBJ2-1
v_call: TRBV18
d_call: NA

cdr3_nt: TGTGCCAGCAGCCCAAGCCGTACCTACGAGCAGTACTTC
cdr3_aa: CASSPSRTYEQYF
clone_size: NA
j_call: TRBJ2-7
v_call: TRBV28
d_call: NA

cdr3_nt: TGCGCCAGCAGCTTGGTGTCAGGTAGACCTAGCACAGATACGCAGTATTTT
cdr3_aa: CASSLVSGRPSTDTQYF
clone_size: NA
j_call: TRBJ2-3
v_call: TRBV5-1
d_call: NA

cdr3_nt: TGTGCCTGGAGTGTTCCTAGCGGGGGGATGAACACCGGGGAGCTGTTTTTT
cdr3_aa: CAWSVPSGGMNTGELFF
clone_size: NA
j_call: TRBJ2-2
v_call: TRBV30
d_call: TRBD2

cdr3_nt: TGTGCCAGCAGAAAGCCGGGACAGGACGCGGGCTACACCTTC
cdr3_aa: CASRKPGQDAGYTF
clone_size: NA
j_call: TRBJ1-2
v_call: TRBV6-1
d_call: TRBD1

cdr3_nt: TGTGCCAGTAGTATAGATTCGGCCGGGGAGCTGTTTTTT
cdr3_aa: CASSIDSAGELFF
clone_size: NA
j_call: TRBJ2-2
v_call: TRBV19
d_call: NA

cdr3_nt: TGTGCCAGCGGCCGGGACAGGGAGAACAATGAGCAGTTCTTC
cdr3_aa: CASGRDRENNEQFF
clone_size: few
j_call: TRBJ2-1
v_call: TRBV21-1
d_call: NA

cdr3_nt: TGTGCCAGCAGCCCAACCGGGACAGGGACTTCACCCCTCCACTTT
cdr3_aa: CASSPTGTGTSPLHF
clone_size: NA
j_call: TRBJ1-6
v_call: TRBV7-2
d_call: TRBD1

cdr3_nt: TGCGCCAGCAGCTTGGAAAGTCAGGCCTACGAGCAGTACTTC
cdr3_aa: CASSLESQAYEQYF
clone_size: NA
j_call: TRBJ2-7
v_call: TRBV5-1
d_call: NA